The sequence of this T cell receptor (beta chain) was determined in a study of blood T cell repertoires in COVID-19. Study at large: T cells, B-cell-depleted T cells, or PBMCs provided the cDNA or gDNA that served as material.

The CDR3 totals 14 residues. The germline CDR1 and CDR2 sequences are SGHKS and YYEKEE (reference sequence). V gave up 1 base and J gave up 4 bases; unmatched junction bases: 3. Under the authors' procedure: Using reference gene primer amplification, nucleated cell counts were estimated. The protocol was immunoSEQ multiplex PCR, while the TCRdb copy is restricted to in-frame clones and leaves out a portion. D and trimming were read from the DNA, whereas the V and J calls and clone size are those reported in that table. The table lists 250,000 to 400,000 clones, 88% of them singletons. During active infection, Seattle patients enrolled and were then monitored through disease.

The TCR was taken from a woman aged 30 to 39 with COVID-19, enrolled during active disease. The sample taken for sequencing was peripheral blood. The chain combines TRBV5-5 with TRBJ2-3; 7 positions agree with TRBD2. The CDR3 sequence: CASSLLLASDTQYF. In nucleotides, the CDR3 is TGTGCCAGCAGCTTGTTACTAGCGTCAGATACGCAGTATTTT.